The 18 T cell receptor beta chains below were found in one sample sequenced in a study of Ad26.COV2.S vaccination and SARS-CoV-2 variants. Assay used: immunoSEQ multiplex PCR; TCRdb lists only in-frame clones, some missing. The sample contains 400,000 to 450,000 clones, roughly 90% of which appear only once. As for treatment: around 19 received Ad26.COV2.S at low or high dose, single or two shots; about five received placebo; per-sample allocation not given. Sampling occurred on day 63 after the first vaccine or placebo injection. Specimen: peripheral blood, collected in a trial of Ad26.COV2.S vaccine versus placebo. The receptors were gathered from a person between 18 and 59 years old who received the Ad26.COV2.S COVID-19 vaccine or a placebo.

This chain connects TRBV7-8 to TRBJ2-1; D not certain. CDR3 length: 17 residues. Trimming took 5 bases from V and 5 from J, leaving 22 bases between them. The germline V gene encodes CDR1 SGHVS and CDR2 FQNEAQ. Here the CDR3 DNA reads TGTGCCAGCAGCCCACACCCCTTCACGGCGGCGAACAATGAGCAGTTCTTC. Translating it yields CASSPHPFTAANNEQFF.

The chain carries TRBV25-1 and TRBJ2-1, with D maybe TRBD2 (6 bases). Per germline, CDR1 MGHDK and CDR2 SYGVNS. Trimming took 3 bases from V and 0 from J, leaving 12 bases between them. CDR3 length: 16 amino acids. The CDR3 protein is CASSDPFGGSYNEQFF. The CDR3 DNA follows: TGTGCCAGCAGTGACCCTTTCGGGGGCTCCTACAATGAGCAGTTCTTC.

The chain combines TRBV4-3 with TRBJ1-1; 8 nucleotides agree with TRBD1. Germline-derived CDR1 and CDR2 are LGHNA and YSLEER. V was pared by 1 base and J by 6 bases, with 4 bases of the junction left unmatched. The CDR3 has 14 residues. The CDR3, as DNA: TGCGCCAGCAGCCAAGTCGCAGGGGGCCCTGAAGCTTTCTTT. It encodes CASSQVAGGPEAFF.

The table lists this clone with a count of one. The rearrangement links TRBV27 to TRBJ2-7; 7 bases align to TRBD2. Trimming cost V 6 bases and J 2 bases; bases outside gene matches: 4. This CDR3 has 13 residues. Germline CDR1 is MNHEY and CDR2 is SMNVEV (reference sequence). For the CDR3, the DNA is TGTGCCAGCAGGTCTAGCGGAGCCTACGAGCAGTACTTC. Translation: CASRSSGAYEQYF.

In DNA form, the CDR3 reads TGTGCCAGCAGTTACGCGCTGGACCTATACGAGCAGTACTTC. Translating gives CASSYALDLYEQYF. The chain employs TRBV6-2 or TRBV6-3 and TRBJ2-7; D call uncertain. Trimming pared 2 bases from V and 4 bases from J, leaving 12 bases between. The CDR3 totals 14 residues. CDR1 is MNHEY and CDR2 is SVGEGT in the germline V gene.

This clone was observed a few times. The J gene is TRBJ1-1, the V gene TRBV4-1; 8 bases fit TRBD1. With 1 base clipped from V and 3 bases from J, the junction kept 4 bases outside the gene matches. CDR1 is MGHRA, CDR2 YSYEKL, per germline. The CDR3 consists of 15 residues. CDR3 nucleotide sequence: TGCGCCAGCAGCCAAGTTTCGACAGGGGACACTGAAGCTTTCTTT. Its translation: CASSQVSTGDTEAFF.

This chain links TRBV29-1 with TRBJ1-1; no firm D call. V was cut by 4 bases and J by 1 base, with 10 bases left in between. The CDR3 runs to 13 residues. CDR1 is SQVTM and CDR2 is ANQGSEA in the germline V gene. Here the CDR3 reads CSVVPRTNTEAFF. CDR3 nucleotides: TGCAGCGTTGTGCCCAGGACGAACACTGAAGCTTTCTTT.

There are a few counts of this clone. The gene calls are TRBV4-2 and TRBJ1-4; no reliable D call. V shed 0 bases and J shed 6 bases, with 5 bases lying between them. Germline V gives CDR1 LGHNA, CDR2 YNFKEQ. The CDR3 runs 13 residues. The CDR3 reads CASSQDGDEKLFF. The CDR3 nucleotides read TGTGCCAGCAGCCAAGATGGGGATGAAAAACTGTTTTTT.

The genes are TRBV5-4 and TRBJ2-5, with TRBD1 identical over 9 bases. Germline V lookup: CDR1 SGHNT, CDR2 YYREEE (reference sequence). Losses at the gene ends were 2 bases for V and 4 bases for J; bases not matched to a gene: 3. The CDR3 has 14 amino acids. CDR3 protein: CASSFNRGRETQYF. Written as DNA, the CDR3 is TGTGCCAGCAGCTTCAACAGGGGGCGAGAGACCCAGTACTTC.

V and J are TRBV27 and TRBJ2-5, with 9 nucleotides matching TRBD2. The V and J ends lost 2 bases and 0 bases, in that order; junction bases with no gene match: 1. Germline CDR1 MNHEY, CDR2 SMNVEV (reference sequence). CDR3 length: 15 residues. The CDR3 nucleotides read TGTGCCAGCAGTTTAGGACTAGCGTACCAAGAGACCCAGTACTTC. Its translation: CASSLGLAYQETQYF.

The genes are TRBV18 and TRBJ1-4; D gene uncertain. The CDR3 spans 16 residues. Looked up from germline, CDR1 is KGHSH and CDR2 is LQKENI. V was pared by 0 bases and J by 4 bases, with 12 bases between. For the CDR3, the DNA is TGTGCCAGCTCACCACCGTCGTCGAAAAGTAATGAAAAACTGTTTTTT. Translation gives CASSPPSSKSNEKLFF.

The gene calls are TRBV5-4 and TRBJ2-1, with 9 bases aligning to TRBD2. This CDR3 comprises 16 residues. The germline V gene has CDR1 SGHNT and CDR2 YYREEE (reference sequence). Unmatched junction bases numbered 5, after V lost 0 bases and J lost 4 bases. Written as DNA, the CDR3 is TGTGCCAGCAGCTTGGCCGGCGGGAGGGCTTACAATGAGCAGTTCTTC. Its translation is CASSLAGGRAYNEQFF.

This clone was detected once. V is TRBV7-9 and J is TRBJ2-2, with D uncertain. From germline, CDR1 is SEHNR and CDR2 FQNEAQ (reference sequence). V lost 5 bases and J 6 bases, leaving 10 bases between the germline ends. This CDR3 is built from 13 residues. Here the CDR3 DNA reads TGTGCCAGCAGCGACAAATTCCCCGGGGAGCTGTTTTTT. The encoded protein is CASSDKFPGELFF.

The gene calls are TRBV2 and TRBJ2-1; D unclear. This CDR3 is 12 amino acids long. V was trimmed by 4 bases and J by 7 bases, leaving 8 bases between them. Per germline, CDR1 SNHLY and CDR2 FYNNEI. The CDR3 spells CASSVLDNEQFF. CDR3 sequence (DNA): TGTGCCAGCAGTGTCTTAGATAATGAGCAGTTCTTC. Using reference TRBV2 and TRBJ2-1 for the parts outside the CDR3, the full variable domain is EPEVTQTPSHQVTQMGQEVILRCVPISNHLYFYWYRQILGQKVEFLVSFYNNEISEKSEIFDDQFSVERPDGSNFTLKIRSTKLEDSAMYFCASSVLDNEQFFGPGTRLTVL.

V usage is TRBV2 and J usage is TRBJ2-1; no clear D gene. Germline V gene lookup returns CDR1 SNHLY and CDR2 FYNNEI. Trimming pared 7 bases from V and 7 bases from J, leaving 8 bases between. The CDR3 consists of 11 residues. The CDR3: CASNRWNEQFF. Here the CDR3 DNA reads TGTGCCAGCAACCGCTGGAATGAGCAGTTCTTC.

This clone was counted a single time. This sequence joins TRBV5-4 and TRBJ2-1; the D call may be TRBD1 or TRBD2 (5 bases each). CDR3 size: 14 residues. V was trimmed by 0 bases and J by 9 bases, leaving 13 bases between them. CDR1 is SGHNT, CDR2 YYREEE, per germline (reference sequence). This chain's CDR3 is CASSLGGSRSEQFF. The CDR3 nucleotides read TGTGCCAGCAGCTTGGGGGGGTCTAGGAGTGAGCAGTTCTTC. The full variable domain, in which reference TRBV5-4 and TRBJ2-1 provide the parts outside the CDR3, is ETGVTQSPTHLIKTRGQQVTLRCSSQSGHNTVSWYQQALGQGPQFIFQYYREEENGRGNFPPRFSGLQFPNYSSELNVNALELDDSALYLCASSLGGSRSEQFFGPGTRLTVL.

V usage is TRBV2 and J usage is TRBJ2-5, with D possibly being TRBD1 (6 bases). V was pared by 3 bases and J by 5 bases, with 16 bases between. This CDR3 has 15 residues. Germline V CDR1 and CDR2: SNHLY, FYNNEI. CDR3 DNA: TGTGCCAGCAGTGATGGCGGCAGGGGAGATGAGACCCAGTACTTC. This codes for CASSDGGRGDETQYF.

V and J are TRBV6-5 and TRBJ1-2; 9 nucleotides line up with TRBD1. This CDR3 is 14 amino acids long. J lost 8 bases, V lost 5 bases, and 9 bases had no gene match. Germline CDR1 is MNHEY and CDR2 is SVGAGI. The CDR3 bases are TGTGCCAGCAGTCGGGACAGGGACTTAGTCGGCTACACCTTC. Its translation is CASSRDRDLVGYTF.